The 2 T cell receptor beta chains below come from one sample, sequenced in a study of cytomegalovirus exposure and HLA in healthy donors. The PCR was carried out with 60 Vbeta primers and 13 Jbeta primers. Libraries were prepared by immunoSEQ multiplex PCR; TCRdb keeps only in-frame clonotypes and omits some of them. The sample has 150,000 to 200,000 clones, around 68% seen once. Sequencing was carried out using PBMCs. These TCRs come from a man between 45 and 60 years old in good health and CMV-seronegative.

In this sample, this clone turned up a few times. This CDR3 reads CASSLAPSHGNSPLHF. Written as DNA, the CDR3 is TGTGCCAGCAGCTTAGCGCCGTCCCACGGGAATTCACCCCTCCACTTT. The chain joins TRBV7-2 to TRBJ1-6; D is undetermined. CDR1 SGHTA and CDR2 FQGNSA come from the germline V gene. This CDR3 spans 16 amino acids. Trimming left V 0 bases short and J 7 bases short, with 13 bases between.

The rearrangement uses TRBV7-2 and TRBJ1-1; 8 bases match TRBD1. Germline V gene lookup returns CDR1 SGHTA and CDR2 FQGNSA. V was pared by 3 bases and J by 4 bases, with 4 bases of the junction left unmatched. The CDR3 contains 14 residues. CDR3 residues: CASSFTGTGTEAFF. The DNA for the CDR3 is TGTGCCAGCAGCTTCACCGGGACAGGCACTGAAGCTTTCTTT.